This T cell receptor (beta chain) was documented in a study of long-term antiretroviral therapy in people with HIV. This clone was found once. Germline CDR1 MNHEY, CDR2 SMNVEV (reference sequence). The CDR3 loop spans 16 amino acids. Losses at the gene ends were 2 bases for V and 2 bases for J; bases not matched to a gene: 2. The immunoSEQ assay was v3.0, run at survey level. Sequencing targeted roughly 35,000-50,000 T-cell genomes per sample. Method: immunoSEQ multiplex PCR; TCRdb's copy keeps in-frame clones and lacks some. This sample has around 20,000 clones, with around 87% found just once. Roughly 0.85-10 million cryopreserved PBMC were held in samples before DNA extraction.

The J gene is TRBJ2-1, the V gene TRBV27; the match to TRBD2 covers 11 bases. The sequencing here drew on unsorted PBMCs, taken approximately 2.5 years after starting antiretroviral therapy. This clonotype was sampled from a woman aged 45-60 years with HIV. CDR3 nucleotide sequence: TGTGCCAGCAGTTTACCGGGACTAGCGGCCTACAATGAGCAGTTCTTC. Its translation is CASSLPGLAAYNEQFF.